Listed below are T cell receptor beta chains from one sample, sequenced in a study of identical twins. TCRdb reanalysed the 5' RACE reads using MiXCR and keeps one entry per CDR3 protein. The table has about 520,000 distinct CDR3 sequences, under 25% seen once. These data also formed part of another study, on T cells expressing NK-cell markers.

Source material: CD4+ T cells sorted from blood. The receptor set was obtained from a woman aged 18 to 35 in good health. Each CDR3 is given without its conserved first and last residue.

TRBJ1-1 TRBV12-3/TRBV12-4 ASRLQGLNTEAF
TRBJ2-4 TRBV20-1 SARDYPGDTNIQY
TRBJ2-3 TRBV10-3 AISVDSGGYTDTQY
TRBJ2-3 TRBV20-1 SAVGGGADTQY
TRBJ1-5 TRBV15 ATSRDSGNQPQH
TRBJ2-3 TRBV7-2 ASSSDRLRSTDTQY
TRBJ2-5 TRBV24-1 ATSDSGQGRETQY
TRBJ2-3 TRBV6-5 ASILSHSTDTQY
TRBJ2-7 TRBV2 ASNKDVSRDEQY
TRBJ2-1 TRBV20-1 SARTSGGARRVNEQF
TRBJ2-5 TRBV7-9 ASKARSEAQY
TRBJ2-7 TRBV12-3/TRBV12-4 ASSSLRVAGAYEQY
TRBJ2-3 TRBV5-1 ASSLVGGMADTQY
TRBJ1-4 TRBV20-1 SARPPGSATNEKLF
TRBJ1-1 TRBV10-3 AISESDRGHTEAF
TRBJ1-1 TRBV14 ASSQDPADFTEAF
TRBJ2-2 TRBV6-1 ASRHQNTGELF
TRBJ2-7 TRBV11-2 ASSKLAGEYNYEQY
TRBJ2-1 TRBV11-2 ASSHGQGTIEQF
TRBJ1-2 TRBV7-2 ASSLEVGRQYGYT
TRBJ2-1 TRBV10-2 ASSRTSFDEQF
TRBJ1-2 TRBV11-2 ASSLQHDGYT
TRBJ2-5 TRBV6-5 ASSYRGRAGTQY
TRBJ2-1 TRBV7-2 ASSRGLAGYNEQF
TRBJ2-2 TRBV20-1 SAYGRRGAGELF
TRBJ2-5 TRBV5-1 ASSPSWGATQGGETQY
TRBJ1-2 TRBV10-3 AISESKGQDYYGYT
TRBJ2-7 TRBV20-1 SAAGAASYEQY
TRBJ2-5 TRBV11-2 ASSLRGRGSVFQETQY
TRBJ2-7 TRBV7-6 ASSGLDRSSYEQY
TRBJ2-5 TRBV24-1 ATSAPPGSGVQETQY
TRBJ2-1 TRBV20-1 SARRDTLYNEQF
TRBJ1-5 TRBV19 ASSRTTASTKAGNQPQH
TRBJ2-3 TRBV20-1 SALGTRSTDTQY
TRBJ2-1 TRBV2 ASARDRSDNEQF
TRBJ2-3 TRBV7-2 ASSLMRPDTQY
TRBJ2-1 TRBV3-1 ASSRAGVENEQF
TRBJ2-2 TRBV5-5 ASSIQRERTGELF
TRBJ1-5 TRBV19 ASNPAVGPQH
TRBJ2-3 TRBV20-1 SASLGSSEDTQY
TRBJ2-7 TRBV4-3 ASSHLSGDSSYEQY
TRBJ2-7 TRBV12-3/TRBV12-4 ASSPRQGSYEQY
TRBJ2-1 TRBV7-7 ASSYLAGPDNEQF
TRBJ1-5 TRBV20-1 SALEDSNQPQH
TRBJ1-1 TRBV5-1 ASSLGLGEPDTEAF
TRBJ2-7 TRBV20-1 SAPPTSGRAHEQY
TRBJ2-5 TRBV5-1 ASSAGGLRSQY
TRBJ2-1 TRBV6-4 ASSEFGTSGSGEQF
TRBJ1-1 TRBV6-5 ASSYAGVNTEAF
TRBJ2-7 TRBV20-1 SALAGTIPHEQY
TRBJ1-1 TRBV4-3 ASSQEGGEQAF